This T cell receptor (beta chain) originates from a study of blood T cell repertoires in COVID-19. Study overall: Italy, Spain and the United States were the sources of the convalescent and acute COVID-19 samples. Sources were T cells, B-cell-depleted T cells, or PBMCs; the material itself was cDNA or gDNA.

In the original workflow: Researchers report that nucleated cell counts were estimated from reference gene primer amplification. The repertoire was sequenced with immunoSEQ multiplex PCR; TCRdb's copy has only in-frame clones and lacks some. V, J and clone size derive from that table, while D and trimming were established from the DNA sequence. The table shows 200,000 to 250,000 clones, with roughly 85% occurring only once. The Seattle site enrolled patients during active infection and followed them longitudinally. The specimen sequenced was peripheral blood. The TCR sequence derives from a woman aged 70-85 years with COVID-19, enrolled during active disease.

CDR3 in DNA: TGCGCCAGCAGCCAAGATCAGGGGGTATTGAACTATGGCTACACCTTC. Its translation: CASSQDQGVLNYGYTF. The chain joins TRBV4-3 to TRBJ1-2; TRBD1 matches at 7 bases. The CDR3 runs to 16 residues. The junction had 6 bases not matched to a gene; V was cut back by 0 bases and J by 2 bases. The germline V gene encodes CDR1 LGHNA and CDR2 YSLEER.